The 27 T cell receptor beta chains below were found in one sample sequenced in a study of blood T cells in healthy people across ages. Together with a sample-barcoded 5' primer, a J-beta primer mix was included in a second PCR lasting about 6 to 11 cycles. TCRdb independently ran MiXCR on the 5' RACE reads; one entry per CDR3 protein. The sample lists 980,000 or so distinct CDR3 sequences, around 48% occurring once. Sequencing input: blood. The source of these receptors is a man aged 25-40 years in good health.

This clonotype was found a few times. The chain uses TRBV12-3 or TRBV12-4 and TRBJ2-7, with D hard to call. This CDR3 comprises 15 residues. The V end was cut by 3 bases, the J end by 0 bases, with 12 bases between. Here the CDR3 DNA reads TGTGCCAGCAGTTTCAGGCGTCACTCCTCCTACGAGCAGTACTTC. The encoded protein is CASSFRRHSSYEQYF.

This clonotype has only one observation. The rearrangement links TRBV21-1 to TRBJ2-7; the table names TRBD2, a call not compared with the DNA. TRBV21-1 is a listed pseudogene. There are 16 residues in the CDR3. This CDR3 reads CASSRGSGLSSYEQYF. In DNA, the CDR3 is TGTGCCAGCAGCAGAGGGAGCGGGCTAAGCTCCTACGAGCAGTACTTC.

The chain carries TRBV5-6 and TRBJ2-3, with TRBD2 matching 8 bases. Germline CDR1 is SGHDT and CDR2 is YYEEEE. The CDR3 sequence is 21 residues long. J lost 0 bases, V lost 4 bases, and 22 bases had no gene match. CDR3 residues: CASSPGYGRSGGFRSTDTQYF. The CDR3 DNA reads as TGTGCCAGCAGCCCTGGGTACGGGCGGAGCGGGGGTTTCAGAAGCACAGATACGCAGTATTTT.

The chain joins TRBV12-3 or TRBV12-4 to TRBJ2-4, with a weak D call TRBD2 (6 bases). Trimming took 3 bases from V and 6 from J, leaving 6 bases between them. The CDR3 sequence is 12 residues long. CDR3 amino acids: CASSFGGNIQYF. In nucleotides, the CDR3 is TGTGCCAGCAGTTTCGGGGGAAACATTCAGTACTTC.

The V and J genes are TRBV7-2 and TRBJ1-6, with a possible D match to TRBD1 (5 bases). With 1 base removed from V and 7 bases from J, the gap between germline ends came to 11 bases. This CDR3 spans 15 amino acids. CDR1 and CDR2 (germline): SGHTA, FQGNSA. CDR3 sequence reads: CASSLGGASNSPLHF. In nucleotides, the CDR3 is TGTGCCAGCAGCTTAGGGGGCGCATCGAATTCACCCCTCCACTTT.

The rearrangement uses TRBV28 and TRBJ1-2, with 8 bases matching TRBD1. CDR1 and CDR2 (germline): MDHEN, SYDVKM. This CDR3 contains 15 residues. V lost 5 bases and J lost 4; bases outside the gene matches: 9. This chain's CDR3 is CASSPMTGARYGYTF. The CDR3, as DNA: TGTGCCAGCAGTCCTATGACAGGGGCGCGCTATGGCTACACCTTC.

In DNA form, the CDR3 reads TGTGCCAGCAGTGAAGGTGGCTGGGACAGCGTCTATGGCTACACCTTC. It specifies CASSEGGWDSVYGYTF. The J gene is TRBJ1-2, the V gene TRBV6-4; 7 bases are a match to TRBD1. V was clipped by 3 bases and J by 4 bases; unmatched bases: 11. Germline lookup yields CDR1 MRHNA and CDR2 SNTAGT. The CDR3 is 16 residues long.

This clonotype was detected only a few times. The chain couples TRBV20-1 to TRBJ1-2; D unclear. The CDR3 length is 12 residues. Germline V CDR1 and CDR2: DFQATT, SNEGSKA (reference sequence). Trimming stripped 6 bases from V and 8 bases from J, with 16 bases between. The CDR3 protein is CSAPNPGWGYTF. CDR3 bases: TGCAGTGCCCCCAATCCGGGCTGGGGCTACACCTTC.

This rearrangement joins TRBV20-1 to TRBJ2-1; 12 nucleotides align to TRBD2. The germline V gene encodes CDR1 DFQATT and CDR2 SNEGSKA (reference sequence). The CDR3 runs to 15 residues. Trimming took 6 bases from V and 6 from J; bases not matched to a gene: 9. The CDR3 sequence is CSAKSSGGAINEQFF. CDR3 DNA: TGCAGTGCAAAATCTAGCGGGGGGGCTATCAATGAGCAGTTCTTC.

The J gene is TRBJ2-1, the V gene TRBV3-1; the D gene is possibly TRBD2 (5 bases). Germline lookup yields CDR1 LGHDT and CDR2 YNNKEL (reference sequence). The CDR3 contains 17 residues. The V gene lost 0 bases and the J gene lost 3 bases, with 15 bases spanning the gap. CDR3 region: CASSQDARSGNYNEQFF. CDR3 DNA: TGTGCCAGCAGCCAAGACGCCCGCAGCGGCAACTACAATGAGCAGTTCTTC.

The genes are TRBV4-2 and TRBJ2-1; D perhaps matches TRBD2 (5 bases). The germline CDR1 and CDR2 sequences are LGHNA and YNFKEQ. This CDR3 has 16 amino acids. V lost 2 bases, J lost 2 bases, and 13 bases lay in between. In nucleotides, the CDR3 is TGTGCCAGCAGCCAATTTTTACTAGAGGCCTACAATGAGCAGTTCTTC. Its protein is CASSQFLLEAYNEQFF.

The rearrangement links TRBV19 to TRBJ2-1; D remains ambiguous. Deletions cut 5 bases from V and 6 bases from J, with 11 bases between. There are 13 residues in the CDR3. The germline gives CDR1 LNHDA, CDR2 SQIVND (reference sequence). The CDR3 is CASSPPTFNEQFF. The CDR3 DNA follows: TGTGCCAGTAGTCCTCCGACATTCAATGAGCAGTTCTTC.

V is TRBV4-1 and J is TRBJ2-4; weak D call: TRBD2 (5 bases). The end of the DNA fits TRBJ2-7 better, so the J call may be wrong. The CDR3 sequence is 15 residues long. The V gene's germline CDR1 is MGHRA and CDR2 YSYEKL. The CDR3 is CASSQENRESYEQYF. DNA of the CDR3: TGCGCCAGCAGCCAAGAGAATAGGGAGAGCTACGAGCAGTACTTC.

The chain carries TRBV9 and TRBJ1-2, with D unclear. V lost 0 bases and J lost 7, with 10 bases in between. From germline, CDR1 is SGDLS and CDR2 YYNGEE. This CDR3 has 13 residues. CDR3: CASSVGAGGGYTF. In DNA form, the CDR3 reads TGTGCCAGCAGCGTAGGGGCAGGTGGTGGCTACACCTTC.

The chain joins TRBV7-9 to TRBJ2-1; no firm D call. The assigned J gene may be wrong: the sequence end matches TRBJ2-7 better. CDR1 is SEHNR and CDR2 is FQNEAQ in the germline V gene (reference sequence). The CDR3 totals 19 residues. The CDR3 DNA reads TGTGCCAGCAGCCAAGGACGCTCCGAATACTTAAGCTCCTACAATGAGCAGTACTTC. Translating it yields CASSQGRSEYLSSYNEQYF.

About this clonotype: A much larger clone differs by one base, so this may be a read error. V and J are TRBV6-4 and TRBJ2-7; 8 nucleotides match TRBD2. This CDR3 contains 16 residues. Per the germline V gene, CDR1 is MRHNA and CDR2 is SNTAGT. Unmatched junction bases numbered 17, after V lost 6 bases and J lost 7 bases. The CDR3 DNA follows: TGTGCCAGCAGAAGTAGCGGGGAGAGGGATGCGGGTGAGCAGTACTTC. Its translation is CASRSSGERDAGEQYF.

This clonotype occurred a few times. V gene TRBV11-2 combines with J gene TRBJ1-1; a weak D match, TRBD1 (5 bases). V lost 3 bases to trimming and J lost 8 bases, with 22 bases between them. Germline CDR1 reads SGHAT; CDR2 reads FQNNGV. CDR3 length: 16 amino acids. CDR3 region: CASSLGRHGGLVEAFF. The CDR3 DNA sequence: TGTGCCAGCAGCTTGGGACGACACGGGGGGTTGGTGGAAGCTTTCTTT.

A single count supports this clonotype. V and J are TRBV7-2 and TRBJ2-3; the match to TRBD1 covers 7 bases. Germline CDR1 and CDR2: SGHTA and FQGNSA. CDR3 length: 15 amino acids. Trimming removed 4 bases from V and 0 bases from J; junction bases left unmatched: 4. CDR3 loop: CASSSGTESTDTQYF. The DNA for the CDR3 is TGTGCCAGCAGCTCGGGGACAGAAAGCACAGATACGCAGTATTTT.

A few counts support this clonotype. The chain employs TRBV3-1 and TRBJ2-1; TRBD1 agrees at 7 bases. The CDR3 sequence is 15 residues long. J was trimmed by 4 bases and V by 6 bases; bases with no gene match: 9. Germline assignment: CDR1 LGHDT and CDR2 YNNKEL (reference sequence). CDR3: CASRLRDSAYNEQFF. For the CDR3, the DNA is TGTGCCAGCAGGCTCCGGGACAGCGCATACAATGAGCAGTTCTTC.

There are many counts of this clonotype. The DNA of the CDR3 is TGTGCCAGCAGTTTTGGGGACAGGGGTTTGGAGACCCAGTACTTC. This translates into CASSFGDRGLETQYF. The J gene is TRBJ2-5, the V gene TRBV28, with 10 bases identical to TRBD1. Germline V gene sequence: CDR1 MDHEN, CDR2 SYDVKM. This CDR3 has 15 residues. The trim removed 3 bases at V and 5 bases at J, leaving 6 bases unmatched.

The chain employs TRBV7-6 and TRBJ1-5; possible D gene TRBD1, 5 bases. Per germline, CDR1 SGHVS and CDR2 FNYEAQ. V was clipped by 5 bases and J by 5 bases, with 13 bases between them. The length of the CDR3 is 14 residues. CDR3 sequence (DNA): TGTGCCAGCAGCCCACCGGGGCGCGATCAGCCCCAGCATTTT. Protein sequence: CASSPPGRDQPQHF.

About this clonotype: Its ends do not fully match the called genes, so a read error is possible. This rearrangement joins TRBV4-1 to TRBJ2-1; TRBD2 might be the D (5 bases). The CDR3 has 15 residues. CDR1 MGHRA and CDR2 YSYEKL come from the germline V gene. CDR3 DNA sequence: TGCGCCTGCAGCCAAACTTCGGGATACTATCTTGAGCAGTTCTTC. Protein sequence: CACSQTSGYYLEQFF.

This chain links TRBV5-1 with TRBJ2-1; perhaps TRBD2 as D (5 bases). The V end was cut by 0 bases, the J end by 8 bases, with 12 bases between. The germline V gene encodes CDR1 SGHRS and CDR2 YFSETQ. The CDR3 runs 14 residues. CDR3 in DNA: TGCGCCAGCAGCTTGGCCCCCGACTATGATGAGCAGTTCTTC. Translated: CASSLAPDYDEQFF.

The chain couples TRBV9 to TRBJ1-6, with TRBD1 matching 7 bases. Germline values: CDR1 SGDLS, CDR2 YYNGEE. V lost 2 bases and J lost 9; bases outside the gene matches: 2. The CDR3 contains 13 residues. The CDR3 nucleotides read TGTGCCAGCAGCGTCAGGGGGGGTTCACCCCTCCACTTT. Its translation is CASSVRGGSPLHF.

This clonotype was recorded a few times. The chain is built from TRBV5-5 and TRBJ2-5; 9 nucleotides line up with TRBD1. V lost 2 bases to trimming and J lost 4 bases; unmatched junction nucleotides: 6. The CDR3 contains 15 residues. Germline V gene sequence: CDR1 SGHKS, CDR2 YYEKEE (reference sequence). The chain's CDR3 is CASSLRTGVAETQYF. The CDR3 DNA sequence: TGTGCCAGCAGCTTACGGACAGGGGTGGCAGAGACCCAGTACTTC. Full variable domain (rest looked up from reference TRBV5-5 and TRBJ2-5): DAGVTQSPTHLIKTRGQQVTLRCSPISGHKSVSWYQQVLGQGPQFIFQYYEKEERGRGNFPDRFSARQFPNYSSELNVNALLLGDSALYLCASSLRTGVAETQYFGPGTRLLVL.

In its sample, this clonotype was seen many times. The chain carries TRBV4-3 and TRBJ2-3; no firm D call. Germline V gene sequence: CDR1 LGHNA, CDR2 YSLEER. Trimming removed 4 bases from V and 2 bases from J, with 10 bases in between. The CDR3 extends over 14 amino acids. This CDR3 is CASSLSRTTDTQYF. Written as DNA, the CDR3 is TGCGCCAGCAGCCTTTCTCGGACCACAGATACGCAGTATTTT.

Here the CDR3 DNA reads TGTGCCAGCAGCTTAAACAGTTACTCCTACAATGAGCAGTTCTTC. This sequence encodes CASSLNSYSYNEQFF. This chain joins TRBV7-3 and TRBJ2-1, with D uncertain. The ends were cut back, 1 base at V and 0 bases at J, with 7 bases in the middle. This CDR3 spans 15 amino acids. Germline CDR1 reads SGHTA; CDR2 reads FQGTGA.